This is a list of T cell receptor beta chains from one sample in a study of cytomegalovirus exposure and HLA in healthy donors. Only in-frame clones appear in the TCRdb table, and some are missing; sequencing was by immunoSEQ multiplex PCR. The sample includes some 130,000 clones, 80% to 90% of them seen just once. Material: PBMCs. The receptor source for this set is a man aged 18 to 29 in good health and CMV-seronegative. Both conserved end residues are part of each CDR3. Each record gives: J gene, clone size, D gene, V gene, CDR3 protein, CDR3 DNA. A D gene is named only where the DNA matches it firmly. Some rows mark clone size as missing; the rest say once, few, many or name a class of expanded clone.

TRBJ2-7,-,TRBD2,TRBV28,CASSFLAGGNYEQYF,TGTGCCAGCAGTTTCCTAGCGGGAGGAAACTACGAGCAGTACTTC
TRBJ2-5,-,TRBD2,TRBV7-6,CASSPLAGRGETQYF,TGTGCCAGCAGCCCCCTAGCGGGGAGGGGAGAGACCCAGTACTTC
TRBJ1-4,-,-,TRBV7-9,CASSLQGAGKLFF,TGTGCCAGCAGCTTACAGGGTGCAGGAAAACTGTTTTTT
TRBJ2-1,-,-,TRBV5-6,CASSWVRGSNEQFF,TGTGCCAGCAGCTGGGTAAGGGGCAGCAATGAGCAGTTCTTC
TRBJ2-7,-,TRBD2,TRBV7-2,CASGRDEQYF,TGTGCCAGCGGGAGGGACGAGCAGTACTTC
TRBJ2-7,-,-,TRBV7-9,CASSLAGGYEQYF,TGTGCCAGCAGCTTAGCGGGGGGCTACGAGCAGTACTTC
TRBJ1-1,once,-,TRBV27,CASKAGGAGTEAFF,TGTGCCAGCAAGGCGGGGGGGGCGGGCACTGAAGCTTTCTTT
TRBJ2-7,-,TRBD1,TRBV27,CASSSRDSASYEQYF,TGTGCCAGCAGTTCCCGGGACAGCGCGTCCTACGAGCAGTACTTC
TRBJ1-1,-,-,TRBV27,CASSFTLNTEAFF,TGTGCCAGCAGTTTCACACTGAACACTGAAGCTTTCTTT
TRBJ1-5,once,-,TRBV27,CASSDKGGVNQPQHF,TGTGCCAGCAGCGATAAAGGGGGGGTTAATCAGCCCCAGCATTTT
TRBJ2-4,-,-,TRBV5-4,CASSLGTDRSVQYF,TGTGCCAGCAGCTTGGGTACCGACAGGTCTGTTCAGTACTTC
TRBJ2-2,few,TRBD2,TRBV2,CASRGLAGDTGELFF,TGTGCCAGCCGAGGACTAGCGGGAGACACCGGGGAGCTGTTTTTT
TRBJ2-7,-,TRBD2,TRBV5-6,CASSLAGEQYF,TGTGCCAGCAGCCTAGCGGGGGAGCAGTACTTC
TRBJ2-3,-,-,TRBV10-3,CAISEAGRGDTQYF,TGTGCCATCAGTGAGGCGGGCAGGGGAGATACGCAGTATTTT
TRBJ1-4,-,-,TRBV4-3,CASSDTAREKLFF,TGCGCCAGCAGCGATACCGCTAGAGAAAAACTGTTTTTT
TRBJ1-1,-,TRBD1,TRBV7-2,CASSLVGQGETEAFF,TGTGCCAGCAGCTTAGTCGGACAGGGGGAGACTGAAGCTTTCTTT
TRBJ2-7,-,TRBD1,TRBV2,CASSEGTGNSYEQYF,TGTGCCAGCAGTGAAGGGACAGGGAACTCCTACGAGCAGTACTTC
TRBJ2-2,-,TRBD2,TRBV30,CAWSVWLSRAGRMNTGELFF,TGTGCCTGGAGTGTGTGGCTTTCGAGAGCGGGGAGAATGAACACCGGGGAGCTGTTTTTT
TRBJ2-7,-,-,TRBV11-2,CASSLDFRSGQPAYEQYF,TGTGCCAGCAGCTTAGATTTCCGGTCGGGACAACCTGCCTACGAGCAGTACTTC
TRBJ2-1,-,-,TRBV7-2,CASSLDSAQFF,TGTGCCAGCAGCTTAGATAGTGCTCAGTTCTTC
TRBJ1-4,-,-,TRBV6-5,CASSRQGSSAGKLFF,TGTGCCAGCAGCCGACAAGGGAGTAGTGCGGGAAAACTGTTTTTT
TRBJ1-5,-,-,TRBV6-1,CASSSRHFNQPQHF,TGTGCCAGCAGCTCTCGACACTTCAATCAGCCCCAGCATTTT
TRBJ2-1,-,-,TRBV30,CAWSVQYNEQFF,TGTGCCTGGAGTGTACAATACAATGAGCAGTTCTTC
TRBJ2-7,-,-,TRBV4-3,CASSQARESFYEQYF,TGCGCCAGCAGCCAAGCACGCGAGTCGTTCTACGAGCAGTACTTC
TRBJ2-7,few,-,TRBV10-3,CAISLTGSGEQYF,TGTGCCATCAGTCTTACAGGGTCGGGCGAGCAGTACTTC
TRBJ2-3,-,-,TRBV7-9,CASSLATDTQYF,TGTGCCAGCAGCTTGGCCACAGATACGCAGTATTTT
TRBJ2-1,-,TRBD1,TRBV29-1,CSVSRGLGNEQFF,TGCAGCGTCTCCAGGGGGCTGGGGAATGAGCAGTTCTTC
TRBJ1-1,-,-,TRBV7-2,CASSFRVVGEAFF,TGTGCCAGCAGCTTCAGGGTTGTGGGTGAAGCTTTCTTT
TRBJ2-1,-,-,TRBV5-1,CASSLLEGGNEQFF,TGCGCCAGCAGCTTGTTAGAGGGCGGGAATGAGCAGTTCTTC
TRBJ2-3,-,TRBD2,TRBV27,CASSPREGDTDTQYF,TGTGCCAGCAGTCCCCGGGAGGGGGACACAGATACGCAGTATTTT
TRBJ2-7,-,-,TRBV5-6,CASSFGPGVTYEQYF,TGTGCCAGCAGCTTTGGGCCGGGAGTAACCTACGAGCAGTACTTC
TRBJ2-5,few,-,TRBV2,CASGGGTQYF,TGTGCCAGCGGGGGAGGAACCCAGTACTTC
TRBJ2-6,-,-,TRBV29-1,CSVMGGLSSGANVLTF,TGCAGCGTGATGGGGGGTTTGAGCTCTGGGGCCAACGTCCTGACTTTC
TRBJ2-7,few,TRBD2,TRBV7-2,CASSPRTSSEQYF,TGTGCCAGCAGCCCTCGGACTAGCTCGGAGCAGTACTTC
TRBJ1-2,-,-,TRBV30,CAWSLERVEGYTF,TGTGCCTGGAGTCTAGAACGGGTTGAAGGCTACACCTTC
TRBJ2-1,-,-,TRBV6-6,CASSPGGTVDEQFF,TGTGCCAGCAGCCCAGGGGGGACTGTCGATGAGCAGTTCTTC
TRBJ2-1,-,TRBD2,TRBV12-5,CASGLGGLAGGLRDEQFF,TGTGCTAGTGGTTTGGGTGGACTAGCGGGGGGGCTGAGGGATGAGCAGTTCTTC
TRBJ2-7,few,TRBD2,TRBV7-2,CASSKGLARYEQYF,TGTGCCAGCAGCAAGGGACTAGCGCGCTACGAGCAGTACTTC
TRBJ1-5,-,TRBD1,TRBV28,CASSLLGQGSDQPQHF,TGTGCCAGCAGTTTATTGGGACAGGGCAGTGATCAGCCCCAGCATTTT
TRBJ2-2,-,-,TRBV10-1,CASTGVTGELFF,TGCGCCAGCACGGGGGTCACCGGGGAGCTGTTTTTT
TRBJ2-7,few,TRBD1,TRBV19,CASSRRTGFSYEQYF,TGTGCCAGTAGTAGGAGGACAGGGTTCTCCTACGAGCAGTACTTC
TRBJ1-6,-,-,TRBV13,CASSLGRGTSPLHF,TGTGCCAGCAGCTTAGGCAGGGGCACTTCACCCCTCCACTTT
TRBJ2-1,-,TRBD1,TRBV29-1,CSVDPGQNSYNEQFF,TGCAGCGTAGACCCGGGACAGAACTCCTACAATGAGCAGTTCTTC
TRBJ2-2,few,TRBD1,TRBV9,CASSPQGGNTGELFF,TGTGCCAGCAGCCCCCAAGGGGGCAACACCGGGGAGCTGTTTTTT
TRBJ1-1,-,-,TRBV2,CASSESGPDTEAFF,TGTGCCAGCAGTGAATCTGGGCCGGACACTGAAGCTTTCTTT
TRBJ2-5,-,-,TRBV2,CASSDEETQYF,TGTGCCAGCAGTGACGAAGAGACCCAGTACTTC
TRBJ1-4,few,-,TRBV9,CASSVNSAAGEKLFF,TGTGCCAGCAGCGTAAATAGCGCTGCGGGTGAAAAACTGTTTTTT
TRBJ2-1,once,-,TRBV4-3,CASSQEVRSAEQFF,TGCGCCAGCAGCCAAGAGGTTAGGAGTGCTGAGCAGTTCTTC
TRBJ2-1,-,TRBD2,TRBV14,CASSQAQRGNLEQFF,TGTGCCAGCAGCCAAGCACAGCGGGGGAATCTTGAGCAGTTCTTC
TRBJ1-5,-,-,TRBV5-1,CASREDRDQPQHF,TGCGCCAGCAGGGAGGACAGAGATCAGCCCCAGCATTTT
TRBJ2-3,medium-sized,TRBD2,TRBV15,CATSRGLATDTQYF,TGTGCCACCAGCAGAGGACTAGCCACAGATACGCAGTATTTT
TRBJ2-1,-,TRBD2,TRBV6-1,CASSGSGLAASYNEQFF,TGTGCCAGCAGTGGGAGCGGACTAGCGGCATCCTACAATGAGCAGTTCTTC
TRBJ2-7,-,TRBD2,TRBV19,CASSIGLAGPYEQYF,TGTGCCAGTAGTATTGGACTAGCGGGGCCCTACGAGCAGTACTTC